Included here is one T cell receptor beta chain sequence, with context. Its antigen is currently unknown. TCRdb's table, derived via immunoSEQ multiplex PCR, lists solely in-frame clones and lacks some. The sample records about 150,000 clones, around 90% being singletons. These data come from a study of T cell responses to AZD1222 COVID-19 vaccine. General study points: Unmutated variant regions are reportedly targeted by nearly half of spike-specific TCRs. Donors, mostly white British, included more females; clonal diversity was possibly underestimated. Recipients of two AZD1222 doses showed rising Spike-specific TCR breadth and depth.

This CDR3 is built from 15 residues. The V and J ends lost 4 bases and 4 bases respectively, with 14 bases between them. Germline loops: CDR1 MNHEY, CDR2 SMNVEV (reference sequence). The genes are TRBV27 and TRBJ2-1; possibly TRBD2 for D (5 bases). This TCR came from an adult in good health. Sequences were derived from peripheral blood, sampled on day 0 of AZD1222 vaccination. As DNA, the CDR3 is TGTGCCAGCAGTTATGAGGAGGCGGATTACAATGAGCAGTTCTTC. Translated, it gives CASSYEEADYNEQFF.